One TCR beta chain is described in this entry. TCRdb's copy holds only in-frame clones and misses some; the assay was immunoSEQ multiplex PCR. The sample shows 2 million or so clones, 85% to 95% of them seen only once. Donors comprised healthy HIV-negative adults lacking recent acute infections or vaccinations. Negatively enriched CD4+ T cells were divided by CD45RA into naive and memory. The entry originates in a study of shared clonotypes between healthy human individuals. This TCR was sampled from a man aged 18 to 29 in good health. The specimen was naive CD4+ T cells sorted from blood. Subset in this sample: CD45RA+ positively selected.

The CDR3 bases are TGTGCCAGCAGCCCTATGGGCTTTAGCTCCTACGAGCAGTACTTC. Translation gives CASSPMGFSSYEQYF. The chain links TRBV28 to TRBJ2-7; D gene ambiguous. In germline, CDR1 is MDHEN, CDR2 SYDVKM. The CDR3 is 15 residues long. V lost 6 bases and J lost 0, with 15 bases in between.